This is a list of T cell receptor beta chains from one sample in a study of Graves' ophthalmopathy and Graves' hyperthyroidism. MiXCR, applied by TCRdb to the multiplex PCR reads, yields one record per CDR3 protein. The sample contains 600,000 to 950,000 distinct CDR3 sequences, 35% to 50% of which appear only once. Sequences were obtained from peripheral blood. The receptors here all came from an adult man with Graves' ophthalmopathy. Each CDR3 is given with its conserved first and last residue. A D gene is named only where the DNA matches it firmly. Rows may omit the clone size; those that give it use once, few, many or a size class.

>TRBJ1-1|.|15|TRBV4-3|TRBD1
CAGSLQGAGGTEAFF
TGCGCCGGCAGCCTACAGGGGGCGGGGGGGACTGAAGCTTTCTTT
>TRBJ2-2|.|16|TRBV7-9|TRBD2
CASSLYREVATGELFF
TGTGCCAGCAGCTTATATCGGGAGGTGGCCACCGGGGAGCTGTTTTTT
>TRBJ2-5|.|13|TRBV12-3/TRBV12-4|.
CASRPQGRETQYF
TGTGCCAGCAGACCCCAGGGGAGAGAGACCCAGTACTTC
>TRBJ2-2|few|12|TRBV29-1|.
CSAGLGTGELFF
TGCAGCGCCGGCCTGGGCACCGGGGAGCTGTTTTTT
>TRBJ1-1|few|15|TRBV6-5|.
CASSYREGLASVAFF
TGTGCCAGCAGTTACAGGGAGGGCCTAGCTTCTGTGGCTTTCTTT
>TRBJ1-1|few|14|TRBV9|TRBD1
CASSRTGDDTEAFF
TGTGCCAGCAGTCGTACAGGGGACGACACTGAAGCTTTCTTT
>TRBJ2-5|.|12|TRBV29-1|.
CSAGVSGETQYF
TGCAGCGCAGGGGTTTCGGGAGAGACCCAGTACTTC
>TRBJ1-4|many|14|TRBV2|.
CASRKEIPNEKLFF
TGTGCCAGCAGGAAGGAAATACCAAATGAAAAACTGTTTTTT
>TRBJ1-2|many|11|TRBV20-1|.
CSAYANRGYTF
TGCAGTGCTTACGCCAACAGGGGCTACACCTTC
>TRBJ2-5|.|16|TRBV7-2|.
CASSLQPGPIQETQYF
TGTGCCAGCAGCTTGCAGCCGGGGCCGATCCAAGAGACCCAGTACTTC
>TRBJ1-4|once|16|TRBV5-1|TRBD1
CASSLVGQGRGEKLFF
TGCGCCAGCAGCTTGGTAGGACAGGGTCGAGGTGAAAAACTGTTTTTT
>TRBJ2-2|once|15|TRBV19|TRBD2
CASSMGGVYTGELFF
TGTGCCAGTAGTATGGGGGGGGTGTACACCGGGGAGCTGTTTTTT
>TRBJ1-2|.|14|TRBV2|.
CASSEASGGFGDTF
TGTGCCAGCAGTGAAGCGTCGGGGGGCTTCGGGGACACCTTC
>TRBJ1-1|.|14|TRBV7-9|.
CASSLDRRDTEAFF
TGTGCCAGCAGCTTAGACAGGCGGGATACTGAAGCTTTCTTT
>TRBJ1-1|few|13|TRBV20-1|TRBD1
CSATGTGDTEAFF
TGCAGTGCTACGGGGACAGGGGACACTGAAGCTTTCTTT
>TRBJ1-2|.|16|TRBV9|TRBD1
CASSVDPGQGSYGYTF
TGTGCCAGCAGCGTAGATCCGGGACAGGGAAGCTATGGCTACACCTTC
>TRBJ1-6|many|13|TRBV19|.
CASNGTPNSPLHF
TGTGCCAGCAACGGGACACCGAATTCACCCCTCCACTTT
>TRBJ2-2|many|15|TRBV7-2|TRBD1
CASSLVSGGTGELFF
TGTGCCAGCAGCTTAGTGTCAGGGGGCACCGGGGAGCTGTTTTTT
>TRBJ2-7|.|16|TRBV7-7|TRBD1
CASSSGQGAISYEQYF
TGTGCTAGCAGCTCGGGACAGGGGGCGATCTCCTACGAGCAGTACTTC
>TRBJ2-7|few|12|TRBV20-1|.
CSLEGQGHEQYF
TGCAGTCTAGAAGGGCAGGGCCACGAGCAGTACTTC
>TRBJ1-2|.|15|TRBV5-4|.
CASSSETDRVYGYTF
TGTGCCAGCAGCTCCGAGACAGACAGAGTCTATGGCTACACCTTC
>TRBJ2-3|few|12|TRBV25-1|.
CASSDTQDTQYF
TGTGCCAGCAGCGACACGCAAGATACGCAGTATTTT
>TRBJ2-5|many|14|TRBV7-9|.
CASSLGQIQETQYF
TGTGCCAGCAGCCTGGGCCAGATCCAAGAGACCCAGTACTTC
>TRBJ2-7|.|16|TRBV11-1|TRBD1
CASSRGQGDPVYEQYF
TGTGCCAGCAGCCGCGGACAGGGCGACCCAGTCTACGAGCAGTACTTC
>TRBJ2-7|many|14|TRBV7-2|.
CASSLEGQRYEQYF
TGTGCCAGCAGCTTGGAGGGACAGAGGTACGAGCAGTACTTC
>TRBJ2-7|many|13|TRBV15|TRBD1
CATSVDRGYEQYF
TGTGCCACCAGCGTGGACAGGGGCTACGAGCAGTACTTC
>TRBJ1-6|.|17|TRBV6-6|TRBD1
CASSYRWTGEGNIPLHF
TGTGCCAGCAGTTACCGCTGGACAGGGGAGGGTAATATCCCCCTCCACTTT
>TRBJ2-1|.|14|TRBV24-1|TRBD2
CASSLAPGTSVQFF
TGTGCCAGCAGCTTAGCCCCTGGGACTAGCGTCCAGTTCTTC
>TRBJ2-6|.|15|TRBV10-3|TRBD2
CASTIGGTGANVLTF
TGTGCCAGCACCATCGGGGGGACTGGGGCCAACGTCCTGACTTTC
>TRBJ2-7|.|13|TRBV6-6|.
CASSLWVAGEQYF
TGTGCCAGCAGTTTGTGGGTTGCGGGGGAGCAGTACTTC